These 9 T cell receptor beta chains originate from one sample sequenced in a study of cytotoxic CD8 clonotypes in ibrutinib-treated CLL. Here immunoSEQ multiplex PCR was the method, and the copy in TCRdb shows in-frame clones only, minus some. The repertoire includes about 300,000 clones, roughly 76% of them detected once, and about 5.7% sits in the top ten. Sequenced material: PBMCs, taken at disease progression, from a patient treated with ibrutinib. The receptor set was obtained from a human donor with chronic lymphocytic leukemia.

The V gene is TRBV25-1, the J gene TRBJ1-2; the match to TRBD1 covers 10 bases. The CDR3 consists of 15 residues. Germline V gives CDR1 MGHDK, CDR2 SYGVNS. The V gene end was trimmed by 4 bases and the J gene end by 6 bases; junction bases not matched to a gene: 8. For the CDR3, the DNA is TGTGCCAGCAGTGTAGGGACAGGGGTCATGGATGGCTACACCTTC. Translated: CASSVGTGVMDGYTF.

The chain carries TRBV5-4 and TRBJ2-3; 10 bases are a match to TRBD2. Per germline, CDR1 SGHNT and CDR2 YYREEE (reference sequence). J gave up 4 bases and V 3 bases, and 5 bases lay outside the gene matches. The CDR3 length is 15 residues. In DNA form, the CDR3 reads TGTGCCAGCAGCTCCCAGCGGGAGGGGGCAGATACGCAGTATTTT. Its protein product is CASSSQREGADTQYF. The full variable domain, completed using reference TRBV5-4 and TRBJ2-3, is ETGVTQSPTHLIKTRGQQVTLRCSSQSGHNTVSWYQQALGQGPQFIFQYYREEENGRGNFPPRFSGLQFPNYSSELNVNALELDDSALYLCASSSQREGADTQYFGPGTRLTVL.

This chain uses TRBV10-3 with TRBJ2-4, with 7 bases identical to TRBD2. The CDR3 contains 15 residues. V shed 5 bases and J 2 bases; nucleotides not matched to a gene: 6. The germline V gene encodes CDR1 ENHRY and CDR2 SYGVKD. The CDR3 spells CAISIGEGTKNIQYF. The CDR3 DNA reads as TGTGCCATCAGTATTGGGGAGGGGACCAAAAACATTCAGTACTTC.

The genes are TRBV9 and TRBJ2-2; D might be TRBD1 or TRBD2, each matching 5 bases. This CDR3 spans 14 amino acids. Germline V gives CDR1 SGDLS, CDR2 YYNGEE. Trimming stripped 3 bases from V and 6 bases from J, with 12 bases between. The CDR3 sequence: CASSAGKGPGELFF. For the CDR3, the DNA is TGTGCCAGCAGCGCGGGGAAGGGGCCCGGGGAGCTGTTTTTT.

DNA for the CDR3: TGCGCCAGCAGTGCGGTGGAGGCCAAAAACATTCAGTACTTC. This translates into CASSAVEAKNIQYF. This sequence joins TRBV10-1 and TRBJ2-4; D is ambiguous. Trimming shortened V by 4 bases and J by 1 base, and 8 bases separated the two germline ends. CDR1 and CDR2 from the germline V gene are WNHNN and SYGVQD (reference sequence). The CDR3 loop spans 14 amino acids.

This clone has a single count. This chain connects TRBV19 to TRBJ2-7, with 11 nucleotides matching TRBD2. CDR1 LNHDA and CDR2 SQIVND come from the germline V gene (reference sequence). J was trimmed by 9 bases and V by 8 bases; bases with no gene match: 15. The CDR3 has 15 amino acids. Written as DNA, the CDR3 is TGTGCCAGTGCCTCTCGGGCTAGCGGGGGGTCCGGGCAGTACTTC. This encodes CASASRASGGSGQYF.

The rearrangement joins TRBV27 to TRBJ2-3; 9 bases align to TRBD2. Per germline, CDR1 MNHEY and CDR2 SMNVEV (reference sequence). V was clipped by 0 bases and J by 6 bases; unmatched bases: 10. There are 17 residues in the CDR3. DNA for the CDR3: TGTGCCAGCAGTTTATCTCCCCGACTAGCGGTTCAGGATACGCAGTATTTT. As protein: CASSLSPRLAVQDTQYF.

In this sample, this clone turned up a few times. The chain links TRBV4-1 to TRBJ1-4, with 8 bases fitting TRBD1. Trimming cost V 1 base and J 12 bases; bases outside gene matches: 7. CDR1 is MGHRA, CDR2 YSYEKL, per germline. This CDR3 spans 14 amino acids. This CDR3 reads CASSQVGTGRQLFF. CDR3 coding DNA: TGCGCCAGCAGCCAAGTAGGGACAGGAAGGCAACTGTTTTTT.

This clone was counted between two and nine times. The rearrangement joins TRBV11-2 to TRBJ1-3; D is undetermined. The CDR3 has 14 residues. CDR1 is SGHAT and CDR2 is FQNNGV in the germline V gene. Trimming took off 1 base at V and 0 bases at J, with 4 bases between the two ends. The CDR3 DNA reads TGTGCCAGCAGCTTAGTTGGCTCTGGAAACACCATATATTTT. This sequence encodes CASSLVGSGNTIYF. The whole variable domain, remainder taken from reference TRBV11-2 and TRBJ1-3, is EAGVAQSPRYKIIEKRQSVAFWCNPISGHATLYWYQQILGQGPKLLIQFQNNGVVDDSQLPKDRFSAERLKGVDSTLKIQPAKLEDSAVYLCASSLVGSGNTIYFGEGSWLTVV.